These 21 T cell receptor beta chains were sequenced from one sample in a study of early T cells in non-severe SARS-CoV-2 infection. TCRdb fed the 5' RACE reads into MiXCR, producing one record per CDR3 protein. This sample has 80,000 to 100,000 distinct CDR3 sequences, with around 14% found just once. The material sequenced was whole blood. The receptors originated from an adult who was a healthcare worker with PCR-confirmed SARS-CoV-2 infection or an uninfected control (not recorded which).

V is TRBV12-5 and J is TRBJ2-3; the D gene could be TRBD1 or TRBD2 (5 bases each). The germline V gene has CDR1 LGHNT and CDR2 FRNRAP. The V and J ends lost 4 bases and 6 bases respectively, with 11 bases between them. The CDR3 length is 13 residues. The CDR3 region has the DNA TGTGCTAGTGGTTGGGACCGCAGGGATACGCAGTATTTT. It is translated as CASGWDRRDTQYF.

This clonotype was detected a few times. The genes are TRBV5-5 and TRBJ1-5; D is unclear. Trimming took 4 bases from V and 3 from J, leaving 11 bases between them. CDR1 SGHKS and CDR2 YYEKEE come from the germline V gene (reference sequence). The CDR3 contains 14 residues. CDR3 sequence reads: CASSRTVDNQPQHF. The CDR3 DNA reads as TGTGCCAGCAGCCGGACGGTGGACAATCAGCCCCAGCATTTT.

This clonotype has a count of ten or more. V and J are TRBV7-2 and TRBJ2-5; D unclear. The CDR3 is 15 amino acids. V lost 5 bases to trimming and J lost 1 base, with 14 bases between them. Germline values: CDR1 SGHTA, CDR2 FQGNSA. The chain's CDR3 is CASSPGSPLQETQYF. The CDR3 coding sequence is TGTGCCAGCAGCCCCGGGTCTCCGCTCCAAGAGACCCAGTACTTC.

This clonotype showed up just a few times. This sequence joins TRBV12-3 or TRBV12-4 and TRBJ2-5; D ambiguous. This CDR3 is built from 14 residues. V was pared by 6 bases and J by 4 bases, with 15 bases between. As DNA, the CDR3 is TGTGCCAGCAGCACCGTTGGCACTGCAGAGACCCAGTACTTC. Translating gives CASSTVGTAETQYF.

The genes are TRBV20-1 and TRBJ2-1; D ambiguous. Germline CDR1 and CDR2: DFQATT and SNEGSKA (reference sequence). V was shortened by 5 bases and J by 2 bases, with 10 bases between the two germline ends. The CDR3 totals 13 residues. This chain's CDR3 is CSACSATYNEQFF. DNA of the CDR3: TGCAGTGCTTGCAGCGCGACCTACAATGAGCAGTTCTTC.

This chain joins TRBV28 and TRBJ2-3; D ambiguous. Germline V gene sequence: CDR1 MDHEN, CDR2 SYDVKM. This CDR3 has 18 amino acids. Trimming took 3 bases from V and 1 from J, leaving 20 bases between them. The CDR3 nucleotides are TGTGCCAGCAGTTTTACCCCCCTGGGGATTGGGGGCACAGATACGCAGTATTTT. Its translation is CASSFTPLGIGGTDTQYF.

V and J are TRBV7-9 and TRBJ1-4; D gene ambiguous. CDR3 length: 12 amino acids. CDR1 and CDR2 from the germline V gene are SEHNR and FQNEAQ (reference sequence). Trimming removed 5 bases at V and 8 bases at J, with 9 bases between. For the CDR3, the DNA is TGTGCCAGCAGCGTCAATGAGGAAAAACTGTTTTTT. It is translated as CASSVNEEKLFF.

This clonotype has a handful of counts. This chain links TRBV7-2 with TRBJ1-3, with no clear D. Germline CDR1 is SGHTA and CDR2 is FQGNSA. The ends were cut back, 1 base at V and 2 bases at J, with 18 bases in the middle. The CDR3 covers 18 residues. The CDR3 loop is CASSLGPQSVPAGNTIYF. The DNA of the CDR3 is TGTGCCAGCAGCTTAGGGCCGCAATCGGTTCCAGCTGGAAACACCATATATTTT.

The rearrangement joins TRBV19 to TRBJ2-7; 9 nucleotides match TRBD2. V trimming: 3 bases; J trimming: 3 bases; junction bases outside the gene matches: 12. This CDR3 is 17 amino acids long. CDR1 LNHDA and CDR2 SQIVND come from the germline V gene (reference sequence). The CDR3 reads CASSIGDFSGRIYEQYF. CDR3 sequence (DNA): TGTGCCAGTAGTATCGGGGACTTTAGCGGGAGAATCTACGAGCAGTACTTC.

This clonotype was picked up many times. This chain connects TRBV4-2 to TRBJ1-5; D gene uncertain. Germline CDR1 reads LGHNA; CDR2 reads YNFKEQ. Trimming cost V 3 bases and J 5 bases, with 14 bases left between them. The CDR3 loop spans 15 amino acids. Here the CDR3 reads CASSHSWARDQPQHF. For the CDR3, the DNA is TGTGCCAGCAGCCATTCGTGGGCTAGGGATCAGCCCCAGCATTTT.

This clonotype occurred a few times. This chain uses TRBV6-1 with TRBJ1-5, with 7 bases identical to TRBD1. Germline assignment: CDR1 MNHNS and CDR2 SASEGT. After removal of 7 bases from V and 0 bases from J, the junction contained 6 bases not matched to a gene. The CDR3 is 15 amino acids. CDR3: CASTPSGGSNQPQHF. CDR3 nucleotides: TGTGCCAGCACCCCGTCAGGGGGTAGCAATCAGCCCCAGCATTTT.

The chain joins TRBV29-1 to TRBJ2-5; tentative D call: TRBD2 (5 bases). Trimming took 0 bases from V and 6 from J, leaving 8 bases between them. The CDR3 is made up of 12 amino acids. The germline V gene has CDR1 SQVTM and CDR2 ANQGSEA. The CDR3 DNA reads as TGCAGCGTTGAAGATCCGGGAAAGACCCAGTACTTC. It specifies CSVEDPGKTQYF.

This chain joins TRBV7-2 and TRBJ1-5; D gene unclear. CDR3 length equals 13 residues. Germline V gene lookup returns CDR1 SGHTA and CDR2 FQGNSA. V was pared by 4 bases and J by 3 bases, with 7 bases between. CDR3 nucleotide sequence: TGTGCCAGCAGCTCGATAGTCAATCAGCCCCAGCATTTT. Amino acids: CASSSIVNQPQHF.

In this sample, this clonotype turned up many times. This sequence joins TRBV27 and TRBJ2-1, with D maybe TRBD2 (5 bases). The CDR3 loop spans 15 amino acids. Trimming took off 6 bases at V and 2 bases at J, with 14 bases between the two ends. CDR1 and CDR2 from the germline V gene are MNHEY and SMNVEV (reference sequence). CDR3 in DNA: TGTGCCAGCAGATTAGGGTCTAGCACCTACAATGAGCAGTTCTTC. Its protein is CASRLGSSTYNEQFF.

This chain joins TRBV4-1 and TRBJ2-1; 7 positions match TRBD2. The CDR3 runs to 13 residues. The germline gives CDR1 MGHRA, CDR2 YSYEKL. V shed 3 bases, J shed 10 bases, and the junction held 6 bases outside the gene matches. CDR3 DNA sequence: TGCGCCAGCAGCCACCAACTAGCGCCCGAGCAGTTCTTC. This encodes CASSHQLAPEQFF.

This clonotype was recorded at least ten times. The chain uses TRBV3-1 and TRBJ2-2; D ambiguous. V was shortened by 0 bases and J by 4 bases, with 3 bases between the two germline ends. This CDR3 spans 13 amino acids. Germline CDR1 and CDR2: LGHDT and YNNKEL (reference sequence). The CDR3 loop is CASSQESTGELFF. In nucleotides, the CDR3 is TGTGCCAGCAGCCAAGAATCCACCGGGGAGCTGTTTTTT. Drawing the rest from reference TRBV3-1 and TRBJ2-2, the complete variable domain is DTAVSQTPKYLVTQMGNDKSIKCEQNLGHDTMYWYKQDSKKFLKIMFSYNNKELIINETVPNRFSPKSPDKAHLNLHINSLELGDSAVYFCASSQESTGELFFGEGSRLTVL.

This clonotype was seen repeatedly, ten times or more. The CDR3 coding sequence is TGCAGCGTTTTACAGGGGGACCTTGACAATGAGCAGTTCTTC. It codes for CSVLQGDLDNEQFF. The V gene is TRBV29-1, the J gene TRBJ2-1; 8 nucleotides agree with TRBD1. The CDR3 loop spans 14 amino acids. V lost 5 bases and J lost 5; bases outside the gene matches: 8. Germline loops: CDR1 SQVTM, CDR2 ANQGSEA.

The gene calls are TRBV5-1 and TRBJ2-3, with D unclear. Germline assignment: CDR1 SGHRS and CDR2 YFSETQ. This CDR3 region has 14 residues. V lost 0 bases and J 2 bases, leaving 7 bases between the germline ends. The CDR3 sequence: CASSLEQSTDTQYF. The DNA for the CDR3 is TGCGCCAGCAGCTTGGAGCAGTCCACAGATACGCAGTATTTT.

The V gene is TRBV29-1, the J gene TRBJ1-1, with TRBD1 as a possible D gene (6 bases). Looked up from germline, CDR1 is SQVTM and CDR2 is ANQGSEA. This CDR3 has 11 amino acids. The V gene lost 1 base and the J gene lost 9 bases, with 9 bases spanning the gap. Here the CDR3 reads CSVEVRGKAFF. As DNA, the CDR3 is TGCAGCGTTGAAGTAAGGGGGAAAGCTTTCTTT.

The J gene is TRBJ2-7, the V gene TRBV5-4, with TRBD1 matching over 9 bases. Germline values: CDR1 SGHNT, CDR2 YYREEE (reference sequence). The CDR3 contains 15 residues. Trimming removed 4 bases from V and 1 base from J; junction bases left unmatched: 6. This chain's CDR3 is CASSNGQGQSYEQYF. CDR3 nucleotide sequence: TGTGCCAGCAGCAACGGACAGGGGCAGTCCTACGAGCAGTACTTC.

The table lists this clonotype with many counts. The chain combines TRBV2 with TRBJ2-2, with 9 bases identical to TRBD2. J gave up 0 bases and V 8 bases, and 1 base lay outside the gene matches. The germline gives CDR1 SNHLY, CDR2 FYNNEI. The CDR3 totals 14 residues. CDR3 sequence reads: CASGLASNTGELFF. DNA for the CDR3: TGTGCCAGCGGACTAGCGTCGAACACCGGGGAGCTGTTTTTT.